Shown below are 5 T cell receptor beta chains from a single sample sequenced in a study of shared clonotypes between healthy human individuals. Libraries were prepared by immunoSEQ multiplex PCR; TCRdb keeps only in-frame clonotypes and omits some of them. This table has approximately 320,000 clones, under 80% appearing once. Material for sequencing was memory CD4+ T cells sorted from blood. This sample's subset: CD45RA-negative fraction. These receptors were taken from a man aged 30-40 years in good health.

V and J are TRBV10-2 and TRBJ2-3, with D possibly matching TRBD1 (7 bases). The CDR3 spans 14 residues. Between the trimmed V and J ends, which lost 6 bases and 0 bases, there was a span of 10 bases. In germline, CDR1 is WSHSY, CDR2 SAAADI. The DNA of the CDR3 is TGCGCCAGCAGGACAGGGAGGAGCACAGATACGCAGTATTTT. The encoded protein is CASRTGRSTDTQYF.

The chain links TRBV5-4 to TRBJ2-5; 7 nucleotides match TRBD2. V was pared by 4 bases and J by 4 bases, with 10 bases of the junction left unmatched. Germline assignment: CDR1 SGHNT and CDR2 YYREEE (reference sequence). The CDR3 is made up of 15 amino acids. CDR3 sequence (DNA): TGTGCCAGCAGCACGGTGGGGAGGGCCACAGAGACCCAGTACTTC. Encoded protein: CASSTVGRATETQYF.

The DNA of the CDR3 is TGCGCCAGCAGTGACCAGCCTGGGGATGAGCAGTTCTTC. Translating it yields CASSDQPGDEQFF. This sequence joins TRBV10-1 and TRBJ2-1, with D hard to call. V was clipped by 3 bases and J by 8 bases, with 11 bases between them. The CDR3 runs 13 residues. Looked up from germline, CDR1 is WNHNN and CDR2 is SYGVQD (reference sequence).

V is TRBV2 and J is TRBJ1-2, with D maybe TRBD1 (6 bases). The CDR3 has 13 residues. V shed 4 bases and J shed 8 bases, with 14 bases lying between them. The germline gives CDR1 SNHLY, CDR2 FYNNEI. In nucleotides, the CDR3 is TGTGCCAGCAGTGTACTGGGGGCGCGAGGCTACACCTTC. Translating it yields CASSVLGARGYTF.

The chain carries TRBV6-5 and TRBJ2-7; D possibly uses TRBD1 or TRBD2 (5 bases each). Trimming removed 5 bases at V and 3 bases at J, with 14 bases between. CDR1 is MNHEY and CDR2 is SVGAGI in the germline V gene. CDR3 length: 14 residues. The chain's CDR3 is CASSPFGTYYEQYF. In nucleotides, the CDR3 is TGTGCCAGCAGTCCCTTCGGGACCTACTACGAGCAGTACTTC.